This T cell receptor (beta chain) was documented in a study of cytomegalovirus exposure and HLA in healthy donors (dated by TCRdb to 2016 to 2017). With regard to the full study: An earlier analysis of some 620 of the donors reported 276 Gb of sequence data and some 110 million unique TCR beta sequences obtained from some 170 million T cells. Roughly 320 gigabases of sequencing data and approximately 92 million unique TCR sequences made up an early release that covered fewer than 650 HLA-typed donors. The genetic ancestry cluster associated with self-reported Caucasian donors included over 80% of the roughly 400 genotyped donors. The study aimed to test whether signatures of past pathogen exposure could be identified by cataloging public T cell receptors. Using immunosequencing, the study profiled T cell repertoires from 640 or so subjects and related those repertoires to cytomegalovirus serostatus. In addition to the first cohort of around 670 subjects, a separate validation cohort of around 110 different subjects was used. To predict cytomegalovirus infection status, the study combined high-throughput TCR immunosequencing, statistical association of individual TCRs with disease status, and machine learning. A later analysis re-examined previously published TCR beta repertoires from 600 to 700 donors and added high-resolution HLA genotyping to investigate patterns of TCR occurrence. The later analysis used no new phenotypic data to find candidate immune exposures, relying instead on TCR beta sequences and their occurrence across donors. An earlier analysis of nearly 600 of the donors applied high-throughput TCR beta sequencing to assess whether each TCR beta V gene segment acted as functional or pseudogenic. Alongside the repertoire data, information on donor age, sex, ethnicity and CMV serostatus was compiled. In a later genetic analysis, genome-wide SNP genotypes for about three fifths of the roughly 670 donors were used, and that subset was treated as a discovery cohort. Every repertoire in the discovery cohort had been generated on one and the same sequencing platform. Both class I and class II loci were covered by HLA typing, at four-digit resolution. The number of donors typed differed by locus, with roughly 620-630 for A, B, C, DRB1 and DQB1, 522 for DQA1, approximately 580 for DPA1, and about 450 for DPB1. Roughly 5 DR-DQ haplotypes were handled as single units for association and clustering because linkage in the cohort was strong. Across under 500 genotyped donors of the cohort, an average of about 240,000 unique TCR beta nucleotide sequences per donor were sequenced, and roughly 18% of those sequences were non-productive.

On this clone itself: Which antigen it targets is not known. Base quality data are lacking; no much larger clone is found one base away.

V is cut by 5 bases and J by 0 bases, and the space between the germline ends is 16 bases. From the germline V gene (reference sequence), CDR1 is SEHNR and CDR2 is FQNEAQ. Reading from cysteine to phenylalanine, the CDR3 counts 16 amino acids. Kept here is only the CDR3 DNA, which spans 48 bases and is read in frame from base 1. To prepare the library, the immunoSEQ multiplex PCR assay was applied. For the multiplex PCR, a mixture combining 60 forward primers for TCR Vbeta segments and 13 reverse primers for TCR Jbeta segments was used. The CDR3 region of rearranged TCR beta genes was amplified from genomic DNA with a multiplex PCR assay. On the Illumina HiSeq System, the amplified TCR beta libraries were sequenced as 87-base-pair reads. In the original analysis: A later analysis counted tens of millions of unique TCR beta chains across the 690 or so repertoires, and around 9.9 million of these chains were shared by at least two donors. Raw reads were error-corrected and collapsed into unique sequences by a nearest-neighbor algorithm in which closely related sequences were merged to remove PCR and sequencing errors. Alignment of CDR3 sequences to IMGT reference sequences was used to assign V, D and J gene segments. Each retained sequence needed at least a six-nucleotide match to both a V gene segment and a J gene segment. Rearrangements were classified as productive when the CDR3 lacked stop codons and remained in frame with V and J, and all other rearrangements were classified as non-productive. CDR3 was defined by IMGT convention, running from the second conserved V-encoded cysteine to the conserved J-encoded phenylalanine. The earlier analysis of about 560 of the donors excluded any sequence lacking an unambiguous match to a single V gene segment. In an earlier analysis of 587 of the donors, a V segment was called functional when productive rearrangements were above 56.7%, and segregating when the standard deviation between donors exceeded 5%. To diagnose cytomegalovirus status from the catalog of TCR beta chain sequences, a statistical classification framework was built. In a later analysis, V and J genes were assigned by comparing TCR nucleotide sequences against IMGT/GENE-DB human TR gene sequences. Using the TCRdist pipeline, a later analysis assigned CDR3 sequences along with most-parsimonious VDJ recombination scenarios. A later analysis defined each TCR beta chain by its CDR3 amino acid sequence plus V-gene family, and excluded reads lacking a unique V-gene family. In a later analysis, fewer than 600 highly shared, low-generation-probability nucleotide sequences were removed to address suspected cross-contamination and a sequencing artifact. In a later analysis, a clonal expansion index was calculated for each public chain from normalized within-repertoire ranks of inferred template counts. In a later analysis, generation probabilities were computed with a VDJ recombination model fitted to out-of-frame rearrangements, and the resulting probabilities were checked against IGoR. In a later analysis, hypergeometric tests were used to score TCR-TCR, TCR-HLA and TCR-CMV co-occurrence, with a repertoire-size bias correction applied to TCR pairs. False discovery rates were estimated in a later analysis by permuting HLA or CMV assignments 20 times. In a later analysis, co-occurring TCRs were grouped using DBSCAN, and TCRdist sequence similarity was added for clustering within HLA-allele-positive subsets. For co-occurrence clustering, repertoires with fewer than 30,000 or more than 120,000 public chains were excluded, along with a handful of repertoires with anomalous nucleotide sharing. Sourced from immuneACCESS, this table was stored by TCRdb with only in-frame sequences that have V and J called. A share of the clones is absent; for the studies checked, an unresolved V gene accounts for under half, and the remainder has no known explanation. V and J calls and clone size are given by that table; D and trimming were obtained from the DNA. This sample is represented by tens of thousands of clones; 65% to 80% of them were singletons. The ten biggest clones cover 9.5% to 15% of the sample.

The cohort consisted of more than 650 healthy bone marrow donors. All cohort members were sampled while nominally healthy, although unrecorded immune exposures were likely present. The donor was CMV seronegative and belonged to the group of approximately 320 seronegative cohort members. A peripheral blood sample was provided by each donor, and peripheral blood mononuclear cells were used for TCR beta sequencing. The Qiagen DNeasy Blood Extraction Kit was used to extract genomic DNA from the blood cell samples. Study-wide findings and limitations: CMV serostatus was the only immune exposure information available for the cohort. The authors suggested that the approach could potentially be extended to other disease states and immunological phenotypes. The classifier was reported to diagnose cytomegalovirus status with high specificity and sensitivity in both the original cohort and the validation cohort. A later analysis found that TCR association rates varied across HLA loci, with DRB1 alleles showing the most associated TCRs and HLA-C alleles the fewest. Three of the identified cytomegalovirus-associated TCR beta chains were confirmed in vitro to be specific for cytomegalovirus antigens. Most TCR sequences were observed very rarely across donors, whereas some public TCRs were present in many individuals. A later analysis reported that several top co-occurrence clusters appeared linked to parvovirus B19, influenza, CMV and Epstein-Barr virus. In the study, 150 to 200 TCR beta chains were listed as associated with cytomegalovirus. Because the 87-base-pair reads could not distinguish some IMGT-functional V segments, including TRBV6-2 and TRBV6-3, those segments were excluded. A further reported finding was that TCR beta sequences accurately predicted the HLA-A and HLA-B alleles for most subjects in the first cohort. In an earlier analysis of some 540 of the donors, most TCR beta V segments appeared in productive rearrangements about 87% or about 30% of the time, broadly matching IMGT annotations. An association between a missense DCLRE1C variant and V-gene and J-gene trimming of TCR beta chains was found in a later genetic analysis and replicated in an independent cohort. When HLA alleles, especially DR and DQ, strongly co-occurred, attributing TCR associations to individual alleles was difficult. A later analysis found that HLA-associated TCR beta chains were more clonally expanded and had lower generation probabilities than equally common non-associated chains. Because some donors lacked HLA typing at each locus, the association tests relied only on the typed subset. Because counts were too low, seventeen rarely observed V segments, including chromosome 9 orphons, were excluded from the earlier analysis of 587 of the donors. In a later analysis, most CMV-associated TCR beta chains were found to appear HLA-restricted, with HLA associations seemingly driven largely by CMV exposure. In this cohort, only TCR beta chains were sequenced, and detectable features were limited by the absence of alpha or paired-chain data. Sequencing depth was assumed to be roughly uniform across donors in the presence/absence analyses, though that assumption may not hold. A group of highly shared sequence variants was considered likely to be a technical artifact of the sequencing pipeline. In a later genetic analysis, fewer N-insertions in productive TCRs were reported among donors in an Asian-associated ancestry cluster than the approximately 710-donor mean. In a later analysis, about 17,000 TCR beta sequences were associated with specific HLA alleles at a false discovery rate of 0.05. Linkage disequilibrium might explain the correlated functional status among segregating V segments, but an unknown experimental factor could not be ruled out.

The specimen sequenced was PBMCs. In this chain, TRBV7-9 is recombined with TRBJ1-2; matching of 5 bases hints at TRBD1 as the D gene. The sequence was obtained from a man aged 65-85 years in good health and CMV-seronegative. The encoded CDR3 is CASSPSTVLANYGYTF. The bases read TGTGCCAGCAGCCCCTCGACAGTCTTAGCTAACTATGGCTACACCTTC.